Below are 22 T cell receptor beta chains sequenced from a single sample in a study of blood T cell repertoires in COVID-19. Here immunoSEQ multiplex PCR was the method, and the copy in TCRdb shows in-frame clones only, minus some. Seen here are about 200,000 clones, around 90% observed once, and the top ten hold 0.45% to 0.65%. The source material was peripheral blood. Receptors were obtained from a man over 45 with acute or convalescent COVID-19.

The chain carries TRBV28 and TRBJ1-6; TRBD1 matches 7 bases. The V segment lost 5 bases and the J segment 9 bases; nucleotides outside the gene matches: 13. There are 16 residues in the CDR3. From germline, CDR1 is MDHEN and CDR2 SYDVKM. The CDR3 loop reads CASSLGGGGQLSPLHF. CDR3 coding DNA: TGTGCCAGCAGTCTAGGAGGAGGGGGACAGCTTTCACCCCTCCACTTT.

This clone was observed a few times. The CDR3 here is CASNLRDRTYNEQFF. In DNA form, the CDR3 reads TGTGCCAGCAACCTGCGGGACAGGACCTACAATGAGCAGTTCTTC. V gene TRBV28 combines with J gene TRBJ2-1, with 8 bases aligning to TRBD1. The germline V gene has CDR1 MDHEN and CDR2 SYDVKM. The CDR3 is 15 amino acids. Germline trimming cut 7 bases from V and 2 bases from J; bases unmatched to any gene: 7.

The genes are TRBV5-4 and TRBJ1-1, with D perhaps TRBD1 (6 bases). The CDR3 runs 13 residues. The germline V gene encodes CDR1 SGHNT and CDR2 YYREEE (reference sequence). The germline V and J ends were trimmed by 0 bases and 3 bases, with 6 bases remaining between them. CDR3 sequence: CASSLDRDTEAFF. In nucleotides, the CDR3 is TGTGCCAGCAGCTTGGACAGGGACACTGAAGCTTTCTTT.

The rearrangement links TRBV19 to TRBJ1-3, with no clear D. V was shortened by 4 bases and J by 0 bases, with 13 bases between the two germline ends. The CDR3 runs 16 residues. The germline CDR1 and CDR2 sequences are LNHDA and SQIVND (reference sequence). The CDR3: CASSKVQALSGNTIYF. The CDR3 DNA reads TGTGCCAGTAGTAAGGTCCAGGCTCTCTCTGGAAACACCATATATTTT.

With respect to this clone: Its ends do not fully match the called genes, so a read error is possible. The chain employs TRBV28 and TRBJ2-5; no clear D gene. The CDR3 is made up of 15 amino acids. In germline, CDR1 is MDHEN, CDR2 SYDVKM. The CDR3 sequence is CASSLRQNNQEAQYF. The CDR3, as DNA: TGTGCCAGCAGTTTACGGCAGAACAACCAAGAGGCCCAGTACTTC.

The chain links TRBV6-1 to TRBJ1-5, with 7 bases that match TRBD1. The V segment lost 6 bases and the J segment 7 bases; nucleotides outside the gene matches: 9. Germline CDR1 MNHNS, CDR2 SASEGT. The CDR3 runs 14 residues. The CDR3 DNA reads TGTGCCAGCAGACCACAGGGGACGGGACAGCCCCAGCATTTT. It is translated as CASRPQGTGQPQHF.

Here the CDR3 DNA reads TGCAGCGTTGAAGTTCTTCTGGGCTATAGGTCGAATGAGCAGTTCTTC. It translates to CSVEVLLGYRSNEQFF. The rearrangement uses TRBV29-1 and TRBJ2-1; D is undetermined. V was trimmed by 1 base and J by 7 bases, leaving 20 bases between them. CDR3 size: 16 residues. From germline, CDR1 is SQVTM and CDR2 ANQGSEA.

The gene calls are TRBV30 and TRBJ1-2; 7 bases match TRBD1. V shed 1 base, J shed 5 bases, and the junction held 4 bases outside the gene matches. The CDR3 runs 13 residues. The germline gives CDR1 GTSNPN, CDR2 SVGIG (reference sequence). CDR3 loop: CAWSGSGGYGYTF. Here the CDR3 DNA reads TGTGCCTGGAGTGGCTCAGGGGGATATGGCTACACCTTC.

The chain couples TRBV19 to TRBJ2-1; D not certain. V gave up 4 bases and J gave up 0 bases, with 10 bases separating them. CDR3 size: 15 residues. Germline V gene sequence: CDR1 LNHDA, CDR2 SQIVND (reference sequence). This chain's CDR3 is CASSKFASSYNEQFF. The CDR3 nucleotides are TGTGCCAGTAGTAAATTTGCGAGCTCCTACAATGAGCAGTTCTTC.

This clone has a handful of counts. This sequence joins TRBV2 and TRBJ1-3; D is ambiguous. The CDR3 contains 15 residues. V gave up 3 bases and J gave up 1 base, with 10 bases separating them. The germline V gene has CDR1 SNHLY and CDR2 FYNNEI. The CDR3: CASSDPPLSGNTIYF. CDR3 coding DNA: TGTGCCAGCAGTGACCCCCCCCTGTCTGGAAACACCATATATTTT.

V is TRBV23-1 and J is TRBJ2-1, with 9 bases that match TRBD1. TRBV23-1 is designated an ORF whose function remains uncertain. This CDR3 contains 14 residues. V shed 8 bases, J shed 4 bases, and the junction held 6 bases outside the gene matches. DNA for the CDR3: TGCGCCAGCCGCCGGGACAGGGATTACAATGAGCAGTTCTTC. Its protein is CASRRDRDYNEQFF.

The rearrangement joins TRBV12-5 to TRBJ2-1, with 10 bases matching TRBD2. The CDR3 loop spans 15 amino acids. The germline V gene has CDR1 LGHNT and CDR2 FRNRAP. With 1 base clipped from V and 8 bases from J, the junction kept 5 bases outside the gene matches. CDR3: CASGLGSSGGDEQFF. CDR3 nucleotides: TGTGCTAGTGGTTTGGGGTCTAGCGGGGGAGATGAGCAGTTCTTC.

In this sample, this clone turned up once. The V and J genes are TRBV18 and TRBJ2-5, with TRBD1 matching over 7 bases. The germline CDR1 and CDR2 sequences are KGHSH and LQKENI. V lost 0 bases and J lost 5; bases outside the gene matches: 6. The CDR3 contains 15 residues. The CDR3 sequence: CASSPPNRGAETQYF. CDR3 DNA sequence: TGTGCCAGCTCACCACCGAACAGGGGAGCGGAGACCCAGTACTTC. Complete variable domain (other parts from reference TRBV18 and TRBJ2-5): NAGVMQNPRHLVRRRGQEARLRCSPMKGHSHVYWYRQLPEEGLKFMVYLQKENIIDESGMPKERFSAEFPKEGPSILRIQQVVRGDSAAYFCASSPPNRGAETQYFGPGTRLLVL.

The gene calls are TRBV25-1 and TRBJ2-7; TRBD2 aligns across 13 bases. The CDR3 totals 15 residues. V was clipped by 3 bases and J by 7 bases; unmatched bases: 6. Germline CDR1 and CDR2: MGHDK and SYGVNS. CDR3 region: CASSDTSGRAEEQYF. Written as DNA, the CDR3 is TGTGCCAGCAGTGACACTAGCGGGAGGGCGGAAGAGCAGTACTTC.

The chain combines TRBV7-8 with TRBJ2-1; 10 positions match TRBD1. Germline V gene lookup returns CDR1 SGHVS and CDR2 FQNEAQ. The V and J ends lost 5 bases and 7 bases, in that order; junction bases with no gene match: 11. The CDR3 runs 16 residues. In nucleotides, the CDR3 is TGTGCCAGCAGCCCCGGGGACAGGGGCTTCCGGAATGAGCAGTTCTTC. Protein sequence: CASSPGDRGFRNEQFF.

The rearrangement links TRBV27 to TRBJ2-7; 15 bases agree with TRBD2. Unmatched junction bases numbered 7, after V lost 6 bases and J lost 7 bases. This CDR3 comprises 15 residues. Germline CDR1 reads MNHEY; CDR2 reads SMNVEV (reference sequence). The CDR3 nucleotides read TGTGCCAGCAGCGGGGGACTAGCGGGGGGCAGGGAGCAGTACTTC. It yields the protein CASSGGLAGGREQYF.

The chain uses TRBV5-6 and TRBJ2-1; a possible D gene is TRBD2 (6 bases). V lost 2 bases, J lost 1 base, and 10 bases lay in between. Germline V CDR1 and CDR2: SGHDT, YYEEEE. This CDR3 comprises 15 residues. In nucleotides, the CDR3 is TGTGCCAGCAGCTTAGGGACTCGATCCTACAATGAGCAGTTCTTC. It specifies CASSLGTRSYNEQFF.

The chain recombines TRBV6-5 with TRBJ1-6; D is unclear. The CDR3 is made up of 14 amino acids. V lost 6 bases to trimming and J lost 2 bases, with 8 bases between them. Germline loops: CDR1 MNHEY, CDR2 SVGAGI. DNA of the CDR3: TGTGCCAGCAGCACCGGGGCCTATAATTCACCCCTCCACTTT. Translation gives CASSTGAYNSPLHF.

The CDR3 DNA reads as TGTGCCAAAGACAGGGATTGCAATCAGCCCCAGCATTTT. As protein: CAKDRDCNQPQHF. The chain couples TRBV24-1 to TRBJ1-5; 7 bases map to TRBD1. The CDR3 has 13 residues. Germline CDR1 reads KGHDR; CDR2 reads SFDVKD. The junction had 5 bases not matched to a gene; V was cut back by 11 bases and J by 2 bases.

The chain combines TRBV5-1 with TRBJ2-5, with TRBD2 matching over 8 bases. The V and J ends lost 4 bases and 2 bases, in that order; junction bases with no gene match: 13. CDR1 is SGHRS and CDR2 is YFSETQ in the germline V gene. This CDR3 has 17 amino acids. Here the CDR3 DNA reads TGCGCCAGCAGCCGGCGGGGGGACGTTTTTGGACAAGAGACCCAGTACTTC. This encodes CASSRRGDVFGQETQYF. Combining the CDR3 with reference TRBV5-1 and TRBJ2-5 gives the whole variable domain KAGVTQTPRYLIKTRGQQVTLSCSPISGHRSVSWYQQTPGQGLQFLFEYFSETQRNKGNFPGRFSGRQFSNSRSEMNVSTLELGDSALYLCASSRRGDVFGQETQYFGPGTRLLVL.

V usage is TRBV7-3 and J usage is TRBJ2-3, with 7 bases aligning to TRBD2. Per the germline V gene, CDR1 is SGHTA and CDR2 is FQGTGA. The V and J ends lost 2 bases and 2 bases, in that order; junction bases with no gene match: 4. The CDR3 is made up of 15 amino acids. CDR3 residues: CASSLLAAVTDTQYF. The CDR3 coding sequence is TGTGCCAGCAGCTTACTAGCGGCGGTCACAGATACGCAGTATTTT. The full variable domain, with the rest looked up from reference TRBV7-3 and TRBJ2-3, is GAGVSQTPSNKVTEKGKYVELRCDPISGHTALYWYRQSLGQGPEFLIYFQGTGAADDSGLPNDRFFAVRPEGSVSTLKIQRTERGDSAVYLCASSLLAAVTDTQYFGPGTRLTVL.

The rearrangement links TRBV27 to TRBJ2-3, with a possible D match to TRBD2 (6 bases). The germline gives CDR1 MNHEY, CDR2 SMNVEV (reference sequence). V was pared by 5 bases and J by 2 bases, with 14 bases between. This CDR3 has 15 amino acids. The CDR3 here is CASSRQRDFTDTQYF. CDR3 sequence (DNA): TGTGCCAGCAGTCGTCAACGGGACTTCACAGATACGCAGTATTTT.